A single sample is the source of the 5 T cell receptor beta chains below, sequenced in a study of blood T cell repertoires in COVID-19. Repertoires were generated with immunoSEQ multiplex PCR, while TCRdb's copy carries only in-frame clones and drops some. The table has about 150,000 clones, more than 65% seen once. Material for sequencing was peripheral blood. These TCRs come from a woman between 45 and 60 years old with acute or convalescent COVID-19.

This sequence joins TRBV20-1 and TRBJ2-7; no clear D. Germline V gene data show CDR1 as DFQATT and CDR2 as SNEGSKA (reference sequence). Trimming pared 6 bases from V and 3 bases from J, leaving 6 bases between. The CDR3 has 10 residues. In nucleotides, the CDR3 is TGCAGTGCCCTTCTCTACGAGCAGTACTTC. Its translation: CSALLYEQYF.

The V gene is TRBV7-9, the J gene TRBJ2-7; D possibly corresponds to TRBD2 (6 bases). The CDR3 spans 15 residues. The V end was cut by 1 base, the J end by 2 bases, with 12 bases between. Germline assignment: CDR1 SEHNR and CDR2 FQNEAQ (reference sequence). CDR3 nucleotides: TGTGCCAGCAGCTTAGTAGGGGCGGGGACCTACGAGCAGTACTTC. This codes for CASSLVGAGTYEQYF.

V and J are TRBV11-2 and TRBJ2-3, with TRBD2 matching over 11 bases. This CDR3 is built from 18 residues. CDR1 SGHAT and CDR2 FQNNGV come from the germline V gene. The V and J ends lost 1 base and 0 bases, in that order; junction bases with no gene match: 6. The DNA of the CDR3 is TGTGCCAGCAGCTTAGCTCCGCTAGCGGGGGGTAGCACAGATACGCAGTATTTT. It yields the protein CASSLAPLAGGSTDTQYF.

This sequence joins TRBV10-1 and TRBJ1-6; D not certain. Per germline, CDR1 WNHNN and CDR2 SYGVQD (reference sequence). Trimming took off 4 bases at V and 8 bases at J, with 9 bases between the two ends. The length of the CDR3 is 13 residues. The CDR3 nucleotides are TGCGCCAGCAGTGCCCGATCGGATTCACCCCTCCACTTT. Translated: CASSARSDSPLHF.

The chain uses TRBV28 and TRBJ2-1; a possible D gene is TRBD2 (5 bases). CDR1 MDHEN and CDR2 SYDVKM come from the germline V gene. The CDR3 runs 15 residues. Between the trimmed V and J ends, which lost 5 bases and 0 bases, there was a span of 11 bases. CDR3 in DNA: TGTGCCAGCAGTGATCCTAGCTTCTCCTACAATGAGCAGTTCTTC. It translates to CASSDPSFSYNEQFF.